This TCR beta chain was identified during a study of brain T cells in children with intractable seizures. Using immunoSEQ multiplex PCR, the repertoire was profiled, and TCRdb retains in-frame clones only, with some absent. The sample lists about 340,000 clones; approximately 93% were seen once. This CDR3 is built from 14 residues. Per germline, CDR1 MNHEY and CDR2 SMNVEV (reference sequence). V lost 5 bases, J lost 7 bases, and 4 bases stayed unmatched. The time point is: blood from clinic visit 5 months post-surgery; TSC patient then seizure free. Sequencing was limited to surgery cases with top T cell transcript signatures in brain tissue.

Sample: peripheral blood, taken more than 4 months after surgery. V gene TRBV27 combines with J gene TRBJ2-4; 11 nucleotides line up with TRBD1. This clonotype was obtained from a boy younger than two with tuberous sclerosis and intractable seizures. CDR3 sequence reads: CASSADRGLNIQYF. In nucleotides, the CDR3 is TGTGCCAGCAGTGCGGACAGGGGGCTTAACATTCAGTACTTC.